Sequencing of this T cell receptor (beta chain) was carried out in a study of blood T cells in healthy people across ages. The V end was cut by 0 bases, the J end by 2 bases, with 11 bases between. The CDR3 is 15 amino acids. CDR1 SGHRS and CDR2 YFSETQ come from the germline V gene. A second PCR, run for roughly 7 to 11 cycles, used a sample-barcoded 5' primer plus a J-beta primer mix. A single record per CDR3 protein comes from TCRdb applying MiXCR to the 5' RACE reads. The repertoire holds 700,000 to 900,000 distinct CDR3 sequences, less than 70% seen once, with approximately 40% in the top ten. This clonotype was seen only a few times.

The sequence was obtained from an elderly man in good health. This sequence joins TRBV5-1 and TRBJ2-5; D not resolved. Sequenced sample: blood. The CDR3 spells CASSLVGQVQETQYF. The CDR3 coding sequence is TGCGCCAGCAGCTTGGTTGGTCAGGTACAAGAGACCCAGTACTTC.